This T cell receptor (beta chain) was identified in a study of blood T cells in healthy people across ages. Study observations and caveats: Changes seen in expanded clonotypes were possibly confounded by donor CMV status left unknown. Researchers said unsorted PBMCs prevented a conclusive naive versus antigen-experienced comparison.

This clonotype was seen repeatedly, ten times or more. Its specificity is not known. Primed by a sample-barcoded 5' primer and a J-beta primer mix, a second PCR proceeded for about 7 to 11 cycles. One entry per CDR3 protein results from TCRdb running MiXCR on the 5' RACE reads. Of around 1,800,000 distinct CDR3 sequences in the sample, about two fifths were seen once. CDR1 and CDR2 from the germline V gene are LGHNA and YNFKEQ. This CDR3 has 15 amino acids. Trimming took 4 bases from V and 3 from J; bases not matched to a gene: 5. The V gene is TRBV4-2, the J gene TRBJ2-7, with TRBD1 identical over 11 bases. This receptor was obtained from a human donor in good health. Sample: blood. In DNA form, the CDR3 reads TGTGCCAGCAGCCTGCGGACAGGGGGCGGCTACGAGCAGTACTTC. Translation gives CASSLRTGGGYEQYF.